The clone carrying this T cell receptor (beta chain) was seen a few times. No antigen is known for it. The entirety of the isolated RNA underwent reverse transcription, so expressed TCRB transcripts were sequenced. Read counts averaged around 3.6 million for samples of naive, central memory and regulatory T cells. Using immunoSEQ multiplex PCR, the repertoire was profiled, and TCRdb retains in-frame clones only, with some absent. The repertoire holds nearly 350,000 clones, around 8.5% seen once, with about 1% in the top ten. This record belongs to a study of beta chain features in type 1 diabetes. Study outcomes and limitations: In every one of the four CD4+ subsets, TCRB CDR3s were moderately but significantly shorter in Type 1 diabetes patients. When cDNA is sequenced, cells with high TCR expression could be over-represented.

V gave up 5 bases and J gave up 5 bases; unmatched junction bases: 7. The germline V gene has CDR1 SGHTS and CDR2 YDEGEE. The CDR3 runs to 15 residues. The chain carries TRBV5-8 and TRBJ2-5; TRBD2 matches at 12 bases. The TCR comes from a man aged 30-40 years with type 1 diabetes. The sequencing input was central memory CD4+ T cells from blood. The CDR3, as DNA: TGTGCCAGCAGTTCCGGACTAGCGGGGCACGAGACCCAGTACTTC. Its translation is CASSSGLAGHETQYF.